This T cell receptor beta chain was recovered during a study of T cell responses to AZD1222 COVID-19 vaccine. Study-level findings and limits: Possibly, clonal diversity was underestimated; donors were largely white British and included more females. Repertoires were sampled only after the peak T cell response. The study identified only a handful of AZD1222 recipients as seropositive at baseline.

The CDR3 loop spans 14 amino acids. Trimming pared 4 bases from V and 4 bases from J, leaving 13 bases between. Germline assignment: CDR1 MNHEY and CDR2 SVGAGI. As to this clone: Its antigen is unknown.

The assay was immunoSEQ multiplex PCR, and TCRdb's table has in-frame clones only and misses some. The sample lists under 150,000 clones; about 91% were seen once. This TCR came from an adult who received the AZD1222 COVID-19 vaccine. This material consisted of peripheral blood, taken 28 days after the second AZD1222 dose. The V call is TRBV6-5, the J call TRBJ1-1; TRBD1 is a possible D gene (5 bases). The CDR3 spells CASSWAGLTTEAFF. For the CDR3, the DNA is TGTGCCAGCAGTTGGGCAGGGCTTACCACTGAAGCTTTCTTT.